A few counts support the clone carrying this TCR beta chain. Its antigen is unknown. Template switching with 5'RACE generated the TCR cDNA and added a universal primer site and UMIs. TCRdb used MiXCR to reprocess the 5' RACE reads, holding one entry per CDR3 protein. The repertoire consists of a few hundred thousand distinct CDR3 sequences, with less than 9.5% occurring once and the leading ten covering about 3.5%. The CDR3 runs 15 residues. Germline-derived CDR1 and CDR2 are SGDLS and YYNGEE. The V and J ends lost 1 base and 0 bases respectively, with 10 bases between them. This sample is drawn from a study of T cells after yellow fever vaccination. Study outcomes and limitations: Of the clonotypes, a small share occurred in both CD4 and CD8 compartments. Primary-vaccination clones mostly resurfaced post-booster (nearly 97% CD4, roughly 87% CD8). Weaker overall was a secondary response that nonetheless peaked faster, on day 5 versus 15.

The source material was CD4+ T cells sorted from PBMCs, sampled 5 days after the yellow fever booster vaccination. The V gene is TRBV9, the J gene TRBJ1-2; D is possibly TRBD1 (5 bases). The clonotype was recovered from a man aged 18 to 30 who received the YFV17D yellow fever vaccine. This CDR3 reads CASSVMQGPNYGYTF. CDR3 sequence (DNA): TGTGCCAGCAGCGTAATGCAGGGCCCTAACTATGGCTACACCTTC.